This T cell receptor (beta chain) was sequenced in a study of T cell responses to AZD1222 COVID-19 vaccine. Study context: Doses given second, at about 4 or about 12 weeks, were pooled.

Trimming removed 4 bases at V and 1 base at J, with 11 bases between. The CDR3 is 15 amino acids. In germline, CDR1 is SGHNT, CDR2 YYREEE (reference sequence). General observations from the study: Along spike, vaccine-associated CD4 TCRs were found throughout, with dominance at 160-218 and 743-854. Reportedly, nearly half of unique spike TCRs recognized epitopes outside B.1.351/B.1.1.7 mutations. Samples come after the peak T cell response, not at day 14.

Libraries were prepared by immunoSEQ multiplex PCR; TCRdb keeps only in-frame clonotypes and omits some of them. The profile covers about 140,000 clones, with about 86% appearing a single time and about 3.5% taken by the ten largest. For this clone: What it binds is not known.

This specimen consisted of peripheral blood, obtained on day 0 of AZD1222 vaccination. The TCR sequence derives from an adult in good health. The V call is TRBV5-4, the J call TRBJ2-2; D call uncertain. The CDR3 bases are TGTGCCAGCAGCCCAGGAGTTCGGAACACCGGGGAGCTGTTTTTT. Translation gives CASSPGVRNTGELFF.